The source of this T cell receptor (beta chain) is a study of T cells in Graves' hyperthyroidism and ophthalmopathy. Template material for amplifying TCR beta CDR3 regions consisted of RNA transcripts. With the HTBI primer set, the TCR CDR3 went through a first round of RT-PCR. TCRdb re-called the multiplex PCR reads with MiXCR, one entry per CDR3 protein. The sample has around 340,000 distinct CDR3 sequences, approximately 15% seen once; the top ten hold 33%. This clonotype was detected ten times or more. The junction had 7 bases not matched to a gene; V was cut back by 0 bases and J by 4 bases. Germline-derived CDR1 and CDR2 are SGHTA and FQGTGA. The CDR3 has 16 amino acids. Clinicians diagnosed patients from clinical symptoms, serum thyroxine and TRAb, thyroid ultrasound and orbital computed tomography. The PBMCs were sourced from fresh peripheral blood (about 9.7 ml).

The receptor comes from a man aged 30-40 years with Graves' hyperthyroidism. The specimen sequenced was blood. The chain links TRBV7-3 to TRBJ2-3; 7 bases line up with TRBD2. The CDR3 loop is CASSLTGGGPADTQYF. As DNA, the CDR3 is TGTGCCAGCAGCTTAACGGGGGGAGGGCCTGCAGATACGCAGTATTTT.